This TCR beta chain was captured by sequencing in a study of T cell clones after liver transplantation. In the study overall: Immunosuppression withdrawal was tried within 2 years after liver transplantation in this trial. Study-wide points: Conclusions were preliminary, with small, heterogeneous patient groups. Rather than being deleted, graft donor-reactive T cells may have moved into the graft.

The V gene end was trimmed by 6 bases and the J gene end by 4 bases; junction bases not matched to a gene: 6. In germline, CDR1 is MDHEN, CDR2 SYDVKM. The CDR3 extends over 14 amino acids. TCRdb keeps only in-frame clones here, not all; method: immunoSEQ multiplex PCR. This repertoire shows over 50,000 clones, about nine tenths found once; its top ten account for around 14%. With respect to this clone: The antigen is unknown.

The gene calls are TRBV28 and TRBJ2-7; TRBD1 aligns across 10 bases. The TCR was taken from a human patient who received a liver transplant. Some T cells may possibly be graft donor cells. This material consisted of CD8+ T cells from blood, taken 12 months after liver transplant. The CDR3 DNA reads TGTGCCAGCAGATTAGGGGACAGGGGTTACGAGCAGTACTTC. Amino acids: CASRLGDRGYEQYF.